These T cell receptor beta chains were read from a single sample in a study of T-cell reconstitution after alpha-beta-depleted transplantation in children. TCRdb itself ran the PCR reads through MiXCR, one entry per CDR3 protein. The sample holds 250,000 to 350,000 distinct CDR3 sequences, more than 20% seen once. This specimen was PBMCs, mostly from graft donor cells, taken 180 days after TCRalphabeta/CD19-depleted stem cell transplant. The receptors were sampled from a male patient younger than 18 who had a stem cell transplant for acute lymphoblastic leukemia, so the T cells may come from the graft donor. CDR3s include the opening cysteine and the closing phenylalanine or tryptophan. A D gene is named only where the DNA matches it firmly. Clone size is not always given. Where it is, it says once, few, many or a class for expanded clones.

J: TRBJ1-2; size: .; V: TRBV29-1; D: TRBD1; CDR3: CSVAGTGWGYTF; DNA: TGCAGCGTCGCTGGGACAGGGTGGGGATACACCTTC
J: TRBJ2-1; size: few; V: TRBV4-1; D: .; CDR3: CASSQQGRGWDEQFF; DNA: TGCGCCAGCAGCCAGCAAGGGAGGGGGTGGGATGAGCAGTTCTTC
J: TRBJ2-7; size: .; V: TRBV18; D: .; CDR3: CASSPQASYEQYF; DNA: TGTGCCAGCTCACCCCAGGCTTCCTACGAGCAGTACTTC
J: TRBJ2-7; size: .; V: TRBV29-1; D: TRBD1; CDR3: CSAWTGGADYSYEQYF; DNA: TGCAGCGCCTGGACAGGGGGCGCTGATTACTCCTACGAGCAGTACTTC
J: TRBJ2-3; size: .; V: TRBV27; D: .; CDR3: CASSLSGVATQYF; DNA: TGTGCCAGCAGTTTATCGGGGGTGGCTACGCAGTATTTT
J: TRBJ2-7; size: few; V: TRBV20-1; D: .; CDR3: CSASKKGWDGAYEQYF; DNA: TGCAGTGCTAGCAAAAAGGGCTGGGACGGAGCCTACGAGCAGTACTTC
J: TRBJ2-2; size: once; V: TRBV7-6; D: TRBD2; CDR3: CASSLVLAGGLTGELFF; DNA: TGTGCCAGCAGCTTAGTACTAGCGGGAGGTCTTACCGGGGAGCTGTTTTTT
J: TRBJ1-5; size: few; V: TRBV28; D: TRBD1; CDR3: CASSRTGSGQPQHF; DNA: TGTGCCAGCAGTCGGACAGGGTCGGGTCAGCCCCAGCATTTT
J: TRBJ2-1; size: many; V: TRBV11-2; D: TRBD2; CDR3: CASSLLAGAHNEQFF; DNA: TGTGCCAGCAGCTTATTGGCGGGAGCCCACAATGAGCAGTTCTTC
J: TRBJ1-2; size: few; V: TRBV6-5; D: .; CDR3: CASSYHRANYGYTF; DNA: TGTGCCAGCAGTTATCACAGGGCCAACTATGGCTACACCTTC
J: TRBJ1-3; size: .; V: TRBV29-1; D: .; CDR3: CSVRGFSGNTIYF; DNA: TGCAGCGTTCGGGGATTCTCTGGAAACACCATATATTTT
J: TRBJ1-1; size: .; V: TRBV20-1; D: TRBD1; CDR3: CSARRQGYTEAFF; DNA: TGCAGTGCTAGACGACAGGGGTATACTGAAGCTTTCTTT
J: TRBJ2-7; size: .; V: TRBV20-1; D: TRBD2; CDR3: CSATPGLVYEQYF; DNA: TGCAGTGCCACACCGGGACTAGTGTACGAGCAGTACTTC
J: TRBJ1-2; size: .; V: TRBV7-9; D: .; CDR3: CASSPPFEGKGGYTF; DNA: TGTGCCAGCAGCCCCCCCTTTGAGGGTAAGGGTGGCTACACCTTC
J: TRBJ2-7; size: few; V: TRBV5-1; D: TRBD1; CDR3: CASSLAASGTVQSSYEQYF; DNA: TGCGCCAGCAGCTTGGCCGCTTCCGGGACAGTCCAGAGCTCCTACGAGCAGTACTTC
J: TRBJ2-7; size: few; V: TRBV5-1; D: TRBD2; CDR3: CASSGSSGSSSYEQYF; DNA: TGCGCCAGCAGTGGGTCTAGCGGATCGAGCTCCTACGAGCAGTACTTC
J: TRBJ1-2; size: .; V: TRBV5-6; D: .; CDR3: CASRIQDGYGYTF; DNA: TGTGCCAGCAGGATTCAGGATGGCTATGGCTACACCTTC
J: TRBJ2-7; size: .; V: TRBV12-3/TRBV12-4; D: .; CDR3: CASSLSLSGTHF; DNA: TGTGCCAGCAGTTTAAGCCTTAGCGGAACCCACTTC
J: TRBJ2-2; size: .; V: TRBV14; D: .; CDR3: CASSHRTRNTGELFF; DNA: TGTGCCAGCAGCCACCGGACAAGGAACACCGGGGAGCTGTTTTTT
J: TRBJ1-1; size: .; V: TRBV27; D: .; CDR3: CASSLSRSYNTEAFF; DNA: TGTGCCAGCAGTTTATCCAGGAGTTATAACACTGAAGCTTTCTTT
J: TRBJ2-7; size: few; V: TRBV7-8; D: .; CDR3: CASSLARFRAHDKGYEQYF; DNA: TGTGCCAGCAGCTTAGCCCGGTTCCGGGCCCATGACAAAGGATACGAGCAGTACTTC
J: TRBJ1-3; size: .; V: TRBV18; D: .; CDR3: CASSPIVDPGSGNTIYF; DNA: TGTGCCAGCTCACCGATCGTAGACCCAGGCTCTGGAAACACCATATATTTT
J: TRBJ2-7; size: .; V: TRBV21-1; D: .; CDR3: CATNTSGHYEQYF; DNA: TGTGCCACCAATACGTCAGGCCACTACGAGCAGTACTTC
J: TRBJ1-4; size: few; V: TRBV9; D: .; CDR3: CASSPRPQGRGEKLFF; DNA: TGTGCCAGCAGCCCCCGACCGCAGGGAAGAGGCGAAAAACTGTTTTTT
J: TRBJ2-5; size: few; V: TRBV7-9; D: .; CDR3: CASSLSWRETQYF; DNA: TGTGCCAGCAGCCTCTCTTGGCGTGAGACCCAGTACTTC
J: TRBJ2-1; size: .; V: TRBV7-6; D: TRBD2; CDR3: CASSFMVRKSGRGAEQFF; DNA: TGTGCCAGCAGCTTCATGGTCCGCAAGAGCGGGAGGGGGGCTGAGCAGTTCTTC
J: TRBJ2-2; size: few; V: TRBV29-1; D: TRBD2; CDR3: CSVEPGRAGELFF; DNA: TGCAGCGTTGAACCTGGGAGGGCCGGGGAGCTGTTTTTT